The clone carrying this TCR beta chain has only a few counts. This entry is derived from a study of control samples from healthy donors and cancer patients. Data came from immunoSEQ multiplex PCR; TCRdb stores just in-frame clones and leaves some out. The table lists over 80,000 clones, 79% of them singletons. The CDR3 has 17 residues. J gave up 2 bases and V 0 bases, and 6 bases lay outside the gene matches. CDR1 is SGHTA, CDR2 FQGNSA, per germline. This clonotype was obtained from a woman aged 25 to 39 in good health. The sequencing input was blood. V usage is TRBV7-2 and J usage is TRBJ2-7, with TRBD1 matching over 11 bases. CDR3 sequence reads: CASSLAPGQGVAYEQYF. CDR3 nucleotide sequence: TGTGCCAGCAGCTTAGCCCCGGGACAGGGGGTCGCCTACGAGCAGTACTTC.